These 26 T cell receptor beta chains originate from one sample sequenced in a study of blood T cell repertoires in COVID-19. The repertoire was sequenced with immunoSEQ multiplex PCR; TCRdb's copy has only in-frame clones and lacks some. The sample carries 300,000 or so clones, roughly 90% recorded once. What was sequenced was peripheral blood. The receptors originated from a woman aged 25 to 45 with COVID-19, enrolled during active disease.

The gene calls are TRBV20-1 and TRBJ2-7; D gene uncertain. Germline assignment: CDR1 DFQATT and CDR2 SNEGSKA (reference sequence). The CDR3 length is 12 residues. With 3 bases removed from V and 0 bases from J, the gap between germline ends came to 6 bases. The CDR3 protein is CSASSSSYEQYF. The CDR3 bases are TGCAGTGCTAGTTCTAGCTCCTACGAGCAGTACTTC.

The chain's CDR3 is CASSVYRADTEAFF. CDR3 nucleotide sequence: TGTGCCAGCAGCGTATACAGGGCCGACACTGAAGCTTTCTTT. The chain combines TRBV11-1 with TRBJ1-1; maybe TRBD1 (6 bases). V was shortened by 5 bases and J by 3 bases, with 13 bases between the two germline ends. Germline CDR1 SGHAT, CDR2 FQDESV (reference sequence). The CDR3 is 14 residues long. Supplemented by reference TRBV11-1 and TRBJ1-1, the full variable domain reads EAEVAQSPRYKITEKSQAVAFWCDPISGHATLYWYRQILGQGPELLVQFQDESVVDDSQLPKDRFSAERLKGVDSTLKIQPAELGDSAMYLCASSVYRADTEAFFGQGTRLTVV.

The gene calls are TRBV27 and TRBJ2-6; TRBD1 might be the D (7 bases). V was clipped by 5 bases and J by 0 bases, with 14 bases between them. The CDR3 extends over 17 amino acids. CDR1 and CDR2 from the germline V gene are MNHEY and SMNVEV (reference sequence). This CDR3 reads CASSQGGPFSGANVLTF. CDR3 sequence (DNA): TGTGCCAGCAGTCAGGGGGGTCCTTTCTCTGGGGCCAACGTCCTGACTTTC. Combining the CDR3 with reference TRBV27 and TRBJ2-6 gives the whole variable domain EAQVTQNPRYLITVTGKKLTVTCSQNMNHEYMSWYRQDPGLGLRQIYYSMNVEVTDKGDVPEGYKVSRKEKRNFPLILESPSPNQTSLYFCASSQGGPFSGANVLTFGAGSRLTVL.

J is TRBJ2-3 and V is TRBV7-9; 14 bases fit TRBD2. CDR1 is SEHNR, CDR2 FQNEAQ, per germline (reference sequence). The CDR3 has 16 amino acids. J lost 4 bases, V lost 5 bases, and 5 bases had no gene match. The CDR3 nucleotides are TGTGCCAGCAGCCGTAGACTAGCGGGAGGGCCAGATACGCAGTATTTT. The encoded protein is CASSRRLAGGPDTQYF.

This clone has just one count. The chain has TRBV11-3 and TRBJ2-2; D unclear. V lost 5 bases and J 3 bases, leaving 7 bases between the germline ends. The CDR3 length is 13 residues. Germline lookup yields CDR1 SGHNT and CDR2 YENEEA. CDR3 sequence (DNA): TGTGCCAGCAGCACCGAGGACACCGGGGAGCTGTTTTTT. It translates to CASSTEDTGELFF. Combining the CDR3 with reference TRBV11-3 and TRBJ2-2 gives the whole variable domain EAGVVQSPRYKIIEKKQPVAFWCNPISGHNTLYWYLQNLGQGPELLIRYENEEAVDDSQLPKDRFSAERLKGVDSTLKIQPAELGDSAVYLCASSTEDTGELFFGEGSRLTVL.

This clone was seen once. The chain employs TRBV19 and TRBJ1-4; D not resolved. Germline assignment: CDR1 LNHDA and CDR2 SQIVND (reference sequence). V was pared by 6 bases and J by 3 bases, with 14 bases between. The CDR3 covers 15 residues. CDR3 coding DNA: TGTGCCAGTAGGTCGTTGGGAGAGGCTAATGAAAAACTGTTTTTT. Protein sequence: CASRSLGEANEKLFF.

The V call is TRBV10-2, the J call TRBJ1-4; D is ambiguous. The CDR3 has 14 residues. The V end was cut by 2 bases, the J end by 2 bases, with 6 bases between. CDR1 is WSHSY, CDR2 SAAADI, per germline. The CDR3 DNA reads TGCGCCAGCAGTGAGCGGAGGACTAATGAAAAACTGTTTTTT. Translating gives CASSERRTNEKLFF.

The CDR3 DNA follows: TGTGCCTGGAGTGTCACCGGGATCCGTAATTCACCCCTCCACTTT. This codes for CAWSVTGIRNSPLHF. The V call is TRBV30, the J call TRBJ1-6, with D uncertain. V was shortened by 0 bases and J by 6 bases, with 12 bases between the two germline ends. This CDR3 has 15 residues. Germline CDR1 and CDR2: GTSNPN and SVGIG (reference sequence).

This clone was seen a handful of times. V is TRBV18 and J is TRBJ1-6; TRBD1 is a possible D gene (5 bases). Germline CDR1 and CDR2: KGHSH and LQKENI. V dropped 6 bases and J dropped 14 bases, with 20 bases sitting between them. CDR3 length equals 14 residues. The CDR3 DNA reads as TGTGCCAGCTCTCCTGGGACGGGGGACGGGGCCCTCCACTTT. Amino acid sequence: CASSPGTGDGALHF.

The gene calls are TRBV28 and TRBJ2-3; D possibly corresponds to TRBD2 (6 bases). The CDR3 is made up of 15 amino acids. Per the germline V gene, CDR1 is MDHEN and CDR2 is SYDVKM. V was pared by 5 bases and J by 2 bases, with 14 bases between. The CDR3 protein is CASSPRGGSTDTQYF. The DNA for the CDR3 is TGTGCCAGCAGTCCCCGGGGAGGCTCCACAGATACGCAGTATTTT.

This chain links TRBV28 with TRBJ2-7; tentative D call: TRBD1 (6 bases). CDR1 is MDHEN and CDR2 is SYDVKM in the germline V gene. The CDR3 sequence is 13 residues long. V lost 3 bases to trimming and J lost 7 bases, with 13 bases between them. The CDR3 reads CASSFLQGMEQYF. The CDR3 bases are TGTGCCAGCAGTTTTCTTCAGGGGATGGAGCAGTACTTC.

V is TRBV7-6 and J is TRBJ2-3; 8 positions match TRBD2. The CDR3 runs 16 residues. J was trimmed by 6 bases and V by 3 bases; bases with no gene match: 11. Germline V lookup: CDR1 SGHVS, CDR2 FNYEAQ. CDR3 DNA: TGTGCCAGCAGCTTCTTTAGCGGGAACGCCGGCGATACGCAGTATTTT. Encoded protein: CASSFFSGNAGDTQYF.

The CDR3 DNA sequence: TGCGCCAGCAGCTTGGAGGCAGGGTCCTACAATGAGCAGTTCTTC. Amino acids: CASSLEAGSYNEQFF. The V gene is TRBV5-1, the J gene TRBJ2-1, with a weak D call TRBD1 (5 bases). Germline V gene lookup returns CDR1 SGHRS and CDR2 YFSETQ. The CDR3 extends over 15 amino acids. V was shortened by 0 bases and J by 1 base, with 8 bases between the two germline ends.

This clone has a handful of counts. The rearrangement joins TRBV27 to TRBJ1-5; 8 positions agree with TRBD1. Germline V gene sequence: CDR1 MNHEY, CDR2 SMNVEV (reference sequence). With 5 bases clipped from V and 0 bases from J, the junction kept 12 bases outside the gene matches. This CDR3 has 18 residues. CDR3 sequence: CASSPDLGQVYSNQPQHF. The CDR3 nucleotides read TGTGCCAGCAGTCCCGACTTGGGACAGGTCTATAGCAATCAGCCCCAGCATTTT.

The chain combines TRBV7-9 with TRBJ2-5; 7 bases agree with TRBD1. Germline V gene lookup returns CDR1 SEHNR and CDR2 FQNEAQ (reference sequence). The CDR3 runs to 14 residues. The V segment lost 6 bases and the J segment 2 bases; nucleotides outside the gene matches: 6. CDR3 amino acids: CASRKGASQETQYF. DNA for the CDR3: TGTGCCAGCAGAAAGGGGGCGAGTCAAGAGACCCAGTACTTC.

The V call is TRBV6-5, the J call TRBJ2-7; 10 positions match TRBD2. The germline CDR1 and CDR2 sequences are MNHEY and SVGAGI. Germline trimming cut 8 bases from V and 4 bases from J; bases unmatched to any gene: 8. The CDR3 is made up of 14 amino acids. The CDR3 region is CASLGGLAEYEQYF. The DNA for the CDR3 is TGTGCCAGCCTGGGAGGACTAGCGGAGTACGAGCAGTACTTC.

V gene TRBV7-9 combines with J gene TRBJ2-3; 9 bases align to TRBD2. The CDR3 runs to 15 residues. Trimming at V came to 5 bases and at J to 5 bases, leaving 8 bases not matched to a gene. Germline-derived CDR1 and CDR2 are SEHNR and FQNEAQ (reference sequence). The DNA for the CDR3 is TGTGCCAGCAGCCCAATAGCGGGAGAGGGAGATACGCAGTATTTT. Amino acids: CASSPIAGEGDTQYF.

This chain connects TRBV2 to TRBJ2-5; D remains unclear. Germline V gene lookup returns CDR1 SNHLY and CDR2 FYNNEI. Trimming removed 6 bases from V and 5 bases from J, with 10 bases in between. This CDR3 has 12 residues. The CDR3 DNA is TGTGCCAGCAGGCCTGGAGCGGAGACCCAGTACTTC. Encoded protein: CASRPGAETQYF.

The DNA for the CDR3 is TGTGCCAGCAGTGAGGTCGGACAGGGGAAGACCCAGTACTTC. Translation gives CASSEVGQGKTQYF. This chain joins TRBV2 and TRBJ2-5; TRBD1 matches 9 bases. The germline V gene encodes CDR1 SNHLY and CDR2 FYNNEI. The CDR3 loop spans 14 amino acids. V was clipped by 3 bases and J by 6 bases; unmatched bases: 5.

In regard to this clone: The same CDR3 also results from other DNA sequences found in this sample. The rearrangement uses TRBV6-5 and TRBJ2-1; 9 bases map to TRBD1. With 5 bases clipped from V and 4 bases from J, the junction kept 3 bases outside the gene matches. The germline CDR1 and CDR2 sequences are MNHEY and SVGAGI. This CDR3 is 14 amino acids long. Here the CDR3 reads CASSTGGAYNEQFF. The CDR3 DNA reads as TGTGCCAGCAGTACAGGGGGCGCGTACAATGAGCAGTTCTTC.

This rearrangement joins TRBV28 to TRBJ2-7; TRBD1 aligns across 12 bases. The ends lost 4 bases at V and 6 bases at J; junction bases unmatched: 7. The CDR3 covers 15 residues. Germline V gene data show CDR1 as MDHEN and CDR2 as SYDVKM. The CDR3 bases are TGTGCCAGCAGTTATCCGGGACAGGGGGCGAGCGAGCAGTACTTC. Protein product: CASSYPGQGASEQYF.

The chain carries TRBV7-2 and TRBJ1-1; no clear D. The CDR3 sequence is 14 residues long. Trimming cost V 1 base and J 0 bases, with 6 bases left between them. Per the germline V gene, CDR1 is SGHTA and CDR2 is FQGNSA. The CDR3 DNA follows: TGTGCCAGCAGCTTAGTAGTCGTGAACACTGAAGCTTTCTTT. Translated, it gives CASSLVVVNTEAFF.

This chain joins TRBV11-2 and TRBJ2-5; D ambiguous. With 4 bases removed from V and 0 bases from J, the gap between germline ends came to 3 bases. The CDR3 sequence is 12 residues long. Germline CDR1 SGHAT, CDR2 FQNNGV. DNA of the CDR3: TGTGCCAGCAGCTCAAACCAAGAGACCCAGTACTTC. Its protein is CASSSNQETQYF.

Of note for this clone: The germline gene is not matched at one end of the junction; a read error may be the cause. The rearrangement joins TRBV6-1 to TRBJ1-2; D is possibly TRBD1 (5 bases). This CDR3 contains 14 residues. Germline V gene sequence: CDR1 MNHNS, CDR2 SASEGT. The CDR3 DNA sequence: TGTGCCAGCAGGGAAGGGACTCCCCGCGGGGGCTACACCTTC. This sequence encodes CASREGTPRGGYTF.

The chain uses TRBV7-9 and TRBJ2-3; 7 bases match TRBD2. V trimming: 0 bases; J trimming: 6 bases; junction bases outside the gene matches: 9. The CDR3 totals 16 residues. Germline CDR1 is SEHNR and CDR2 is FQNEAQ (reference sequence). The CDR3 reads CASSLALADYYDTQYF. The CDR3 nucleotides read TGTGCCAGCAGCTTAGCCCTAGCGGACTACTATGATACGCAGTATTTT.

The J gene is TRBJ1-2, the V gene TRBV15; 8 bases are a match to TRBD1. CDR3 size: 15 residues. V lost 5 bases, J lost 8 bases, and 13 bases stayed unmatched. Germline V gene data show CDR1 as LNHNV and CDR2 as YYDKDF (reference sequence). CDR3 coding DNA: TGTGCCACCAGCGTCCGGGACAGGTCCTCATCGGGCTACACCTTC. Protein product: CATSVRDRSSSGYTF. Full variable domain (outside the CDR3, taken from reference TRBV15 and TRBJ1-2): DAMVIQNPRYQVTQFGKPVTLSCSQTLNHNVMYWYQQKSSQAPKLLFHYYDKDFNNEADTPDNFQSRRPNTSFCFLDIRSPGLGDTAMYLCATSVRDRSSSGYTFGSGTRLTVV.